This note documents a single T cell receptor beta chain sequence. The CDR3 length is 18 residues. The germline V gene has CDR1 SGHDN and CDR2 FVKESK. Trimming removed 3 bases from V and 0 bases from J; junction bases left unmatched: 8. The data belong to a study of cytotoxic CD8 clonotypes in ibrutinib-treated CLL. Clones were sequenced by immunoSEQ multiplex PCR, and TCRdb holds only the in-frame ones, with some missing. The table lists roughly 250,000 clones, roughly 74% of them singletons. The chain employs TRBV14 and TRBJ2-7; 13 nucleotides agree with TRBD2. The source of this sequence is a human donor with chronic lymphocytic leukemia. The sample in question was PBMCs, obtained after 24 months of ibrutinib treatment. The CDR3 nucleotides are TGTGCCAGCAGCCATGGACTAGCGGGGGTAAGAGACTCCTACGAGCAGTACTTC. Translated: CASSHGLAGVRDSYEQYF.